The present entry profiles one T cell receptor (beta chain) with its context. The data stem from a study of blood T cells in healthy people across ages. The CDR3 runs 17 residues. Germline V gene lookup returns CDR1 LNHNV and CDR2 YYDKDF (reference sequence). A second PCR of about 6 to 12 cycles used a sample-barcoded 5' primer and a J-beta primer mix. TCRdb passed the 5' RACE reads through MiXCR, listing each CDR3 protein once. The sample includes hundreds of thousands of distinct CDR3 sequences, more than 50% of them seen just once. The clonotype originates from a man in his forties or fifties in good health. The source material was blood. The genes are TRBV15 and TRBJ2-4, with 10 bases fitting TRBD2. The assigned J gene may be wrong: the sequence end matches TRBJ2-7 better. CDR3 residues: CATSRSLLAGAGYEQYF. The CDR3 DNA reads as TGTGCCACCAGCAGGTCGCTCCTAGCGGGAGCGGGCTACGAGCAGTACTTC.